This is a list of T cell receptor beta chains from one sample in a study of PD-1 blockade in classical Hodgkin lymphoma. TCRdb's copy holds only in-frame clones and misses some; the assay was immunoSEQ multiplex PCR. Seen here are 5,000 to 6,500 clones, 55% to 65% observed once, and the top ten hold 60% to 65%. The input for sequencing was peripheral blood mononuclear cells (PBMCs), taken at baseline. These receptors were collected from a human donor with classical Hodgkin lymphoma. CDR3s include the opening cysteine and the closing phenylalanine or tryptophan. Clone size is stated in some rows and not others, as once, few, many or a class when expanded.

v_gene | abundance | CDR3aa
TRBV5-4 | . | CASSSQTSGRRETQYF
TRBV7-8 | . | CASSLSSGRSSGANVLTF
TRBV6-6 | . | CASSYSTGVLDEQYF
TRBV27 | . | CASRESISTDTQYF
TRBV27 | . | CASSLDGSYNEQFF
TRBV25-1 | . | CASSVGQHTEAFF
TRBV23-1 | few | CASSPGPPNYEQYF
TRBV7-9 | few | CASSTGLAMSRETQYF
TRBV30 | . | CAWSSLSPGTEAFF
TRBV7-2 | . | CASSHQDSLLYF
TRBV11-2 | . | CASSFSTEAFF
TRBV9 | medium-sized | CASSAGGGYTEAFF
TRBV9 | . | CASSARGQGGYTF
TRBV5-1 | . | CASSLDQGMATEAFF
TRBV29-1 | . | CSVGDRGYYGYTF
TRBV15 | . | CATSDTGGGDTGELFF
TRBV6-1 | . | CASSAPLGTQYF
TRBV29-1 | . | CSVEEGTDTQYF
TRBV9 | few | CASSDGQGATRETQYF
TRBV27 | medium-sized | CASGLPGAEAFF
TRBV6-4 | . | CAPPLPRGARSVAEAFF
TRBV11-2 | . | CASSLSSEVLEAFF
TRBV11-2 | . | CASTPNTAGGRSEQYF
TRBV6-1 | . | CASSNWEDEQYF
TRBV27 | . | CASSLPGTDGYTF
TRBV5-1 | . | CASSSGQGARDTQYF
TRBV11-2 | . | CASSLRSQGSEEQYF
TRBV9 | . | CASSENYGYTF
TRBV28 | . | CASSFLDARNYGYTF
TRBV28 | . | CASTQPGQGYNEQFF
TRBV19 | . | CASSPRFGTVGDQPQHF
TRBV6-1 | . | CASSVGSNRPQHF
TRBV30 | few | CAWRPLRQTQYF
TRBV28 | . | CASSLRRDFRHQETQYF
TRBV9 | . | CASSAGTPRGGYTF
TRBV28 | . | CASSGLSRGPEAFF
TRBV28 | . | CASSFDRSLRQPQHF
TRBV28 | few | CASARVGADVMFF
TRBV28 | . | CASSGTFSNQPQHF
TRBV5-6 | few | CASSLGTAPYTF
TRBV20-1 | few | CSAYAPRKQYF
TRBV6-1 | . | CASSTMVVSSYEQYF
TRBV4-2 | . | CASSQEGRVSYYEQYF
TRBV27 | . | CASMGRRVRFF
TRBV5-6 | . | CASSHGQGARDTQYF
TRBV11-2 | once | CASSSGTSNTGELFF
TRBV6-1 | . | CASTEDSTYEQYF
TRBV28 | . | CASSEGGTVHEQYF
TRBV5-4 | . | CASSLGVATGELFF